The clone carrying this T cell receptor beta chain was observed a few times. Its specificity is not known. The sample is drawn from a study of T cells in localized non-small cell lung cancer. Study-wide results and caveats: The appearance of a median approximately 57 of the top 100 tumor clones was seen in adjacent lung.

The data were produced by immunoSEQ multiplex PCR, yet TCRdb's version contains in-frame clones alone and is incomplete. The sample carries some 1,000 clones, around 21% recorded once. The CDR3 runs to 13 residues. V was trimmed by 0 bases and J by 8 bases, leaving 8 bases between them. Germline loops: CDR1 SGDLS, CDR2 YYNGEE. The TCR comes from a male donor at least 60 years old with stage III lung adenocarcinoma. The chain recombines TRBV9 with TRBJ2-2; no firm D call. The source material was normal lung tissue next to the tumor, sampled before any cancer treatment. CDR3 sequence (DNA): TGTGCCAGCAGCGTAGAGGGAACTGGGGAGCTGTTTTTT. This sequence encodes CASSVEGTGELFF.